This is a list of T cell receptor beta chains from one sample in a study of blood T cell repertoires in COVID-19. The assay was immunoSEQ multiplex PCR, and TCRdb's table has in-frame clones only and misses some. The profile covers around 210,000 clones, with roughly nine tenths appearing a single time and 0.6% to 0.9% taken by the ten largest. The specimen was peripheral blood. Every receptor here comes from a woman between 65 and 79 years old with acute or convalescent COVID-19. CDR3s include the opening cysteine and the closing phenylalanine or tryptophan. A D gene is named only where the DNA matches it firmly.

j_call: TRBJ2-3
d_call: TRBD2
v_call: TRBV10-2
cdr3_aa: CASSATGGGDTQYF
cdr3_nt: TGCGCCAGCAGTGCTACGGGGGGGGGAGATACGCAGTATTTT

j_call: TRBJ2-5
d_call: NA
v_call: TRBV7-9
cdr3_aa: CASSPHRAMYQETQYF
cdr3_nt: TGTGCCAGCAGCCCCCACAGGGCCATGTACCAAGAGACCCAGTACTTC

j_call: TRBJ2-2
d_call: TRBD1
v_call: TRBV18
cdr3_aa: CASSPGTGPTGELFF
cdr3_nt: TGTGCCAGCTCACCCGGGACAGGACCCACCGGGGAGCTGTTTTTT

j_call: TRBJ2-3
d_call: TRBD1
v_call: TRBV6-5
cdr3_aa: CASSYSTGSTDTQYF
cdr3_nt: TGTGCCAGCAGTTACTCGACAGGGAGCACAGATACGCAGTATTTT

j_call: TRBJ1-4
d_call: NA
v_call: TRBV2
cdr3_aa: CASSPLRGEKLFF
cdr3_nt: TGTGCCAGCAGTCCGCTCCGGGGGGAAAAACTGTTTTTT

j_call: TRBJ2-2
d_call: TRBD1
v_call: TRBV5-1
cdr3_aa: CASYRGNANTGELFF
cdr3_nt: TGCGCCAGCTACAGGGGAAACGCGAACACCGGGGAGCTGTTTTTT

j_call: TRBJ1-2
d_call: NA
v_call: TRBV28
cdr3_aa: CASSPQGWSYGYTF
cdr3_nt: TGTGCCAGCAGCCCTCAGGGATGGTCCTATGGCTACACCTTC

j_call: TRBJ1-1
d_call: TRBD1
v_call: TRBV19
cdr3_aa: CASRLTGGEFSEAFF
cdr3_nt: TGTGCCAGTAGGCTGACAGGGGGCGAATTCTCTGAAGCTTTCTTT

j_call: TRBJ1-3
d_call: NA
v_call: TRBV5-8
cdr3_aa: CASSLESRSGNTIYF
cdr3_nt: TGTGCCAGCAGCTTGGAGTCGCGCTCTGGAAACACCATATATTTT

j_call: TRBJ1-2
d_call: NA
v_call: TRBV6-6
cdr3_aa: CASSPGGGVGGYTF
cdr3_nt: TGTGCCAGCAGTCCTGGGGGGGGAGTTGGCGGCTACACCTTC

j_call: TRBJ1-1
d_call: TRBD1
v_call: TRBV2
cdr3_aa: CASSEAEGATEAFF
cdr3_nt: TGTGCCAGCAGTGAAGCGGAGGGGGCCACTGAAGCTTTCTTT

j_call: TRBJ1-5
d_call: NA
v_call: TRBV7-8
cdr3_aa: CASSLNYNQPQHF
cdr3_nt: TGTGCCAGCAGCTTAAACTACAATCAGCCCCAGCATTTT

j_call: TRBJ1-2
d_call: TRBD1
v_call: TRBV30
cdr3_aa: CAWRIPGQGKNGYTF
cdr3_nt: TGTGCCTGGAGGATTCCGGGACAGGGGAAGAACGGCTACACCTTC

j_call: TRBJ1-5
d_call: TRBD1
v_call: TRBV2
cdr3_aa: CASRGQLDQPQHF
cdr3_nt: TGTGCCAGCAGGGGACAGTTGGATCAGCCCCAGCATTTT